This T cell receptor (beta chain) was found in a study of T cell clusters in autoimmune cytopenias. Study-wide points: TRB repertoire shifts in secondary cytopenia and chronic lymphocytic leukemia mostly reflected lymphoma, not autoimmunity.

A word on this clonotype: Its antigen is not known.

TRB amplification used around 0.25 ug of peripheral blood genomic DNA. TRB rearrangements were amplified by touch-down multiplex PCR with mixed TRB-A/B primers. TCRdb re-called the multiplex PCR reads and catalogs CDR3 proteins one per entry, DNA excluded. The sample table includes roughly 8,300 distinct CDR3 sequences. The CDR3 is 12 amino acids. Germline V lookup: CDR1 SGHDN, CDR2 FVKESK. The origin of this receptor is a human donor with an autoimmune cytopenia or autoimmune hepatitis (not recorded which). The chain has TRBV14 and TRBJ1-3. Input material: peripheral blood. CDR3 protein: CASSIRRNTIYF. Looking up the rest from reference TRBV14 and TRBJ1-3 gives the full variable domain: EAGVTQFPSHSVIEKGQTVTLRCDPISGHDNLYWYRRVMGKEIKFLLHFVKESKQDESGMPNNRFLAERTGGTYSTLKVQPAELEDSGVYFCASSIRRNTIYFGEGSWLTVV.